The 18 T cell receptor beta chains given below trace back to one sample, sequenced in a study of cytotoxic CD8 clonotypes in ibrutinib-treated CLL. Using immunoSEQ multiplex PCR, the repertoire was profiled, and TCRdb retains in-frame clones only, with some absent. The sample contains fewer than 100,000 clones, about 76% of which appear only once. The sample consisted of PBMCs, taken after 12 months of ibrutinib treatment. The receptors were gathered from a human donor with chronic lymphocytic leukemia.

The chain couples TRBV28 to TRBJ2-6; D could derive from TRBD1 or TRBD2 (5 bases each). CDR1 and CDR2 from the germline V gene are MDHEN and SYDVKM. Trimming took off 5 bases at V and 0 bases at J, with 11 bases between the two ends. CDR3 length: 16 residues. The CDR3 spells CASSAGAPSGANVLTF. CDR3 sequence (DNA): TGTGCCAGCAGTGCCGGGGCCCCCTCTGGGGCCAACGTCCTGACTTTC.

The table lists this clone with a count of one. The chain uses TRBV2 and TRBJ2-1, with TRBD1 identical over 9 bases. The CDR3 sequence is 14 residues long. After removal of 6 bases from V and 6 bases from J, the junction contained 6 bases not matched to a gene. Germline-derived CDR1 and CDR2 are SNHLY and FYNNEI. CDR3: CASSRTGEGNEQFF. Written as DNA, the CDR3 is TGTGCCAGCAGCCGGACAGGGGAAGGCAATGAGCAGTTCTTC.

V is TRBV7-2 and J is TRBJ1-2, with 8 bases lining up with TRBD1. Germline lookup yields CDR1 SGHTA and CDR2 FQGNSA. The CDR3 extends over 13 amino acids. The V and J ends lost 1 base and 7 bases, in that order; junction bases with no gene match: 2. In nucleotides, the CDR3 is TGTGCCAGCAGCTTAGGGACAGGGTTTGGCTACACCTTC. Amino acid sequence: CASSLGTGFGYTF. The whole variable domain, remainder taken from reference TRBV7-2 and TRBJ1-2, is GAGVSQSPSNKVTEKGKDVELRCDPISGHTALYWYRQSLGQGLEFLIYFQGNSAPDKSGLPSDRFSAERTGGSVSTLTIQRTQQEDSAVYLCASSLGTGFGYTFGSGTRLTVV.

CDR3 DNA: TGTGCCAGCAGTGAAGGTCAGGGGGTAGCCCTCCACTTT. Translated, it gives CASSEGQGVALHF. The chain couples TRBV2 to TRBJ1-6; 7 positions agree with TRBD1. Trimming at V came to 1 base and at J to 14 bases, leaving 5 bases not matched to a gene. The CDR3 sequence is 13 residues long. The germline V gene encodes CDR1 SNHLY and CDR2 FYNNEI.

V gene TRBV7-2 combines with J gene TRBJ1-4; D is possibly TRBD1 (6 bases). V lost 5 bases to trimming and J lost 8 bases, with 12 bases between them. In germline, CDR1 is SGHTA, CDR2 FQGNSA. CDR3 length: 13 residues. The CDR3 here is CASSPRRGEKLFF. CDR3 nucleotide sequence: TGTGCCAGCAGCCCCCGAAGGGGGGAAAAACTGTTTTTT.

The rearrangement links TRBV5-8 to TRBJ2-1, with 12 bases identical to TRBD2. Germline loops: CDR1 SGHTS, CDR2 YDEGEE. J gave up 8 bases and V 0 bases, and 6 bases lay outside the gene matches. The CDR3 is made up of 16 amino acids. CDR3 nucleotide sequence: TGTGCCAGCAGCTTGGGTCTAGCGGGAGGGCTGGATGAGCAGTTCTTC. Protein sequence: CASSLGLAGGLDEQFF.

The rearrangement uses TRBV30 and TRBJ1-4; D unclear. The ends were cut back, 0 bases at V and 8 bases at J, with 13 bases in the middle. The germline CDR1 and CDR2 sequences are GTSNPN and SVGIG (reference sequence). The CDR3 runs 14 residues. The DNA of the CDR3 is TGTGCCTGGAGTGTGGGGTCGGTTCCCGAAAAACTGTTTTTT. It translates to CAWSVGSVPEKLFF.

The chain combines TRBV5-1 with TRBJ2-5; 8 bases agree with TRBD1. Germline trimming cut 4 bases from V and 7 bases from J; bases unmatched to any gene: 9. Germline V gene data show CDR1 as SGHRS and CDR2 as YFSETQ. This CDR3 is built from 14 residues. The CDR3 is CASSGGTGQGTQYF. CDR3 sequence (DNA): TGCGCCAGCAGCGGCGGGACAGGCCAGGGGACCCAGTACTTC. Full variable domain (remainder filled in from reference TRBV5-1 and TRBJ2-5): KAGVTQTPRYLIKTRGQQVTLSCSPISGHRSVSWYQQTPGQGLQFLFEYFSETQRNKGNFPGRFSGRQFSNSRSEMNVSTLELGDSALYLCASSGGTGQGTQYFGPGTRLLVL.

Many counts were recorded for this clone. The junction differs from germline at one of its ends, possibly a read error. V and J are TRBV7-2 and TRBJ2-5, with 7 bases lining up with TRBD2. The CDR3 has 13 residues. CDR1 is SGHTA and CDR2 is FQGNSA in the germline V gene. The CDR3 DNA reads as TGTGCCAGCAGCTTAGGAGTGAATCGGCTAGCGGACTTC. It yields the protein CASSLGVNRLADF.

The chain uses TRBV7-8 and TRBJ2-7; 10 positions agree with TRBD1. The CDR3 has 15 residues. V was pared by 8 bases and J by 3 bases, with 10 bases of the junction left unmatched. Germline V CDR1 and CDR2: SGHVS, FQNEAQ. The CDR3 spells CASGGFGTGDYEQYF. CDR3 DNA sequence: TGTGCCAGCGGTGGCTTCGGGACAGGGGACTACGAGCAGTACTTC.

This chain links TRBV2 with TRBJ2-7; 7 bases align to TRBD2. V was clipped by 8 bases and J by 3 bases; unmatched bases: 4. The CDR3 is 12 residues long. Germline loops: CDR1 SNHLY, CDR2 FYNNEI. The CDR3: CASAGDFYEQYF. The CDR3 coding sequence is TGTGCCAGCGCGGGGGACTTCTACGAGCAGTACTTC. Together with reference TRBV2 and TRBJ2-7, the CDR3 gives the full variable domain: EPEVTQTPSHQVTQMGQEVILRCVPISNHLYFYWYRQILGQKVEFLVSFYNNEISEKSEIFDDQFSVERPDGSNFTLKIRSTKLEDSAMYFCASAGDFYEQYFGPGTRLTVT.

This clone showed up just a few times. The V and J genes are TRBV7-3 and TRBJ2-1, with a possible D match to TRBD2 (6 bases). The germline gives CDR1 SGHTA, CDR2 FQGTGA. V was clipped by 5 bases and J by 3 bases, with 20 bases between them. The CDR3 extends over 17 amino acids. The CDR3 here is CASSLSPSRGLYNEQFF. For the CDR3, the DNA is TGTGCCAGCAGCCTATCCCCTTCGAGGGGACTCTACAATGAGCAGTTCTTC.

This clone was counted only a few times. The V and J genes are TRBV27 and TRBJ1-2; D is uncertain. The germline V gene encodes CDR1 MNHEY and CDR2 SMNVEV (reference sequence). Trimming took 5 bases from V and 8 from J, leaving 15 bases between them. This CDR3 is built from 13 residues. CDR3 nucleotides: TGTGCCAGCAGTCCAAACGGACCTGGGGGCTACACCTTC. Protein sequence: CASSPNGPGGYTF.

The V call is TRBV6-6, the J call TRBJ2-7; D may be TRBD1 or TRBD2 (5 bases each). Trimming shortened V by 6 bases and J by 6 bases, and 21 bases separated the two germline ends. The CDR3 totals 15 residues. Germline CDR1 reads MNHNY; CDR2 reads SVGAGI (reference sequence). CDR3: CASSHRDPGEGEQYF. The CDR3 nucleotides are TGTGCCAGCAGCCACCGGGACCCCGGAGAAGGCGAGCAGTACTTC.

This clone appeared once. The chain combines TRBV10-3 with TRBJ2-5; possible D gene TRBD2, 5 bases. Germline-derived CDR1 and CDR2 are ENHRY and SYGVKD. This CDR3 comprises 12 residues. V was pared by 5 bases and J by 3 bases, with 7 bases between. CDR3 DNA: TGTGCCATCAGTAGCGGAGAAGAGACCCAGTACTTC. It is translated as CAISSGEETQYF.

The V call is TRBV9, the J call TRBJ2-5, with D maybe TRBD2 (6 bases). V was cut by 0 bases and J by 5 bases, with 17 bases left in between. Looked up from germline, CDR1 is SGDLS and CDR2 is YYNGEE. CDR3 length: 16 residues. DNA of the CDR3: TGTGCCAGCAGCGTAGGAGGTTCGGGGGTCCGGGAGACCCAGTACTTC. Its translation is CASSVGGSGVRETQYF.

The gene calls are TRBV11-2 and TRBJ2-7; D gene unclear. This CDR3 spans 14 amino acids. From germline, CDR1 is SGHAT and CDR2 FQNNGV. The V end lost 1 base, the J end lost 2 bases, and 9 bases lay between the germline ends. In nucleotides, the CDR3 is TGTGCCAGCAGCTTAGGGTGGCAGACCTACGAGCAGTACTTC. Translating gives CASSLGWQTYEQYF.

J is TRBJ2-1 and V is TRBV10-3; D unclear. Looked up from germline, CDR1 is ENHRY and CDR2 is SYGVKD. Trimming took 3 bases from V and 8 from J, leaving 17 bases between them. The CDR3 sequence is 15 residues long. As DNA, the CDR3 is TGTGCCATCAGTGAATCCCGTGGTAGTAGGGATGAGCAGTTCTTC. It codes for CAISESRGSRDEQFF.